Listed here are 30 T cell receptor beta chains from one sample, sequenced in a study of PD-1 blockade in classical Hodgkin lymphoma. The time point is: cycle 4 day 1 (C4D1), after around six weeks of nivolumab. There was relapse after autologous stem cell transplantation in every patient, and there was variation in brentuximab vedotin exposure. Negative magnetic selection isolated CD4+ T cells from thawed PBMCs. The data were produced by immunoSEQ multiplex PCR, yet TCRdb's version contains in-frame clones alone and is incomplete. The sample has around 28,000 clones; about 88% are singletons. The source was CD4+ T cells from blood, collected before the fourth cycle of nivolumab. Receptors originate from a human donor with classical Hodgkin lymphoma.

This chain connects TRBV7-2 to TRBJ1-4, with 8 positions matching TRBD1. Germline trimming cut 8 bases from V and 7 bases from J; bases unmatched to any gene: 6. The CDR3 is 13 amino acids. Germline V gives CDR1 SGHTA, CDR2 FQGNSA. CDR3 DNA sequence: TGTGCCAGCGCACCGACAGGGGTTGAAAAACTGTTTTTT. It yields the protein CASAPTGVEKLFF. The full variable domain, with the rest looked up from reference TRBV7-2 and TRBJ1-4, is GAGVSQSPSNKVTEKGKDVELRCDPISGHTALYWYRQSLGQGLEFLIYFQGNSAPDKSGLPSDRFSAERTGGSVSTLTIQRTQQEDSAVYLCASAPTGVEKLFFGSGTQLSVL.

This CDR3 is CASSLVGTRVGYEQYF. The CDR3 DNA reads as TGTGCCAGCAGCTTAGTGGGGACACGCGTGGGGTACGAGCAGTACTTC. The chain couples TRBV7-3 to TRBJ2-7, with D tentatively TRBD1 (6 bases). The CDR3 contains 16 residues. Trimming removed 2 bases at V and 4 bases at J, with 18 bases between. CDR1 SGHTA and CDR2 FQGTGA come from the germline V gene.

The CDR3 protein is CATKQGRAVGYEQYF. CDR3 sequence (DNA): TGTGCCACCAAACAGGGAAGGGCCGTTGGGTACGAGCAGTACTTC. The chain couples TRBV28 to TRBJ2-7, with D possibly TRBD1 on 6 matching bases. CDR3 length: 15 residues. The germline V gene encodes CDR1 MDHEN and CDR2 SYDVKM. Trimming removed 10 bases at V and 4 bases at J, with 23 bases between.

The CDR3 region has the DNA TGTGCCAGCAGCTTAGCGTACAGGGGGAAGCGCGGTCAGCCCCAGCATTTT. Encoded protein: CASSLAYRGKRGQPQHF. The chain has TRBV7-6 and TRBJ1-5, with 8 bases lining up with TRBD1. With V trimmed by 0 bases and J by 6 bases, 10 bases remained unmatched. This CDR3 has 17 amino acids. Per the germline V gene, CDR1 is SGHVS and CDR2 is FNYEAQ.

The chain links TRBV18 to TRBJ1-6, with 7 bases lining up with TRBD1. The V segment lost 5 bases and the J segment 6 bases; nucleotides outside the gene matches: 16. The germline CDR1 and CDR2 sequences are KGHSH and LQKENI. CDR3 length: 18 amino acids. CDR3 protein: CASSSLTGHLGPNSPLHF. CDR3 nucleotides: TGTGCCAGCTCATCCTTGACAGGGCACTTGGGACCTAATTCACCCCTCCACTTT. The full variable domain, rest sourced from reference TRBV18 and TRBJ1-6, is NAGVMQNPRHLVRRRGQEARLRCSPMKGHSHVYWYRQLPEEGLKFMVYLQKENIIDESGMPKERFSAEFPKEGPSILRIQQVVRGDSAAYFCASSSLTGHLGPNSPLHFGNGTRLTVT.

This clone showed up just once. The same CDR3 also results from other DNA sequences found in this sample. The CDR3 DNA is TGTGCCAGCTCACCGGCGAACACCGGGGAGCTGTTTTTT. Protein sequence: CASSPANTGELFF. J is TRBJ2-2 and V is TRBV18; D uncertain. V was cut by 3 bases and J by 0 bases, with 2 bases left in between. This CDR3 is built from 13 residues. In germline, CDR1 is KGHSH, CDR2 LQKENI.

The chain is built from TRBV27 and TRBJ2-5; 11 nucleotides match TRBD2. The germline CDR1 and CDR2 sequences are MNHEY and SMNVEV (reference sequence). The CDR3 extends over 16 amino acids. The ends lost 5 bases at V and 2 bases at J; junction bases unmatched: 7. The CDR3, as DNA: TGTGCCAGCAGTACCCGACTAGCGGGGATTCAAGAGACCCAGTACTTC. Translated: CASSTRLAGIQETQYF.

In this sample, this clone turned up once. The CDR3 here is CAISDAGQQETQYF. The CDR3 coding sequence is TGTGCCATCAGTGATGCGGGGCAGCAAGAGACCCAGTACTTC. The chain combines TRBV10-3 with TRBJ2-5, with D possibly being TRBD2 (6 bases). This CDR3 is 14 amino acids long. The V gene lost 3 bases and the J gene lost 2 bases, with 10 bases spanning the gap. Germline V lookup: CDR1 ENHRY, CDR2 SYGVKD.

The chain recombines TRBV10-3 with TRBJ2-7; the match to TRBD2 covers 8 bases. Per germline, CDR1 ENHRY and CDR2 SYGVKD. The V gene end was trimmed by 4 bases and the J gene end by 7 bases; junction bases not matched to a gene: 9. The CDR3 covers 14 residues. The CDR3 DNA follows: TGTGCCATCAGTGCAGGGCGGGGGGCCTTGGAGCAGTACTTC. This encodes CAISAGRGALEQYF.

This chain links TRBV30 with TRBJ2-7; 11 bases align to TRBD1. The length of the CDR3 is 14 residues. Unmatched junction bases numbered 5, after V lost 4 bases and J lost 3 bases. Germline lookup yields CDR1 GTSNPN and CDR2 SVGIG (reference sequence). CDR3: CAWKRDRGDYEQYF. In DNA form, the CDR3 reads TGTGCCTGGAAAAGGGACAGGGGGGACTACGAGCAGTACTTC. Supplemented by reference TRBV30 and TRBJ2-7, the full variable domain reads SQTIHQWPATLVQPVGSPLSLECTVEGTSNPNLYWYRQAAGRGLQLLFYSVGIGQISSEVPQNLSASRPQDRQFILSSKKLLLSDSGFYLCAWKRDRGDYEQYFGPGTRLTVT.

The chain uses TRBV27 and TRBJ2-3; 15 bases fit TRBD2. The CDR3 runs 14 residues. CDR1 is MNHEY and CDR2 is SMNVEV in the germline V gene (reference sequence). The V segment lost 8 bases and the J segment 8 bases; nucleotides outside the gene matches: 5. For the CDR3, the DNA is TGTGCCAGCCGGACTAGCGGGGGGGCCGGTACGCAGTATTTT. Its translation is CASRTSGGAGTQYF.

This clone appeared a few times. CDR3 coding DNA: TGTGCCTGGAGTTCCACTGGCGTTTATGGCTACACCTTC. Its translation: CAWSSTGVYGYTF. The V gene is TRBV30, the J gene TRBJ1-2; D remains ambiguous. CDR1 and CDR2 from the germline V gene are GTSNPN and SVGIG (reference sequence). Trimming took off 2 bases at V and 5 bases at J, with 12 bases between the two ends. This CDR3 comprises 13 residues.

V and J are TRBV27 and TRBJ2-6; the D gene is possibly TRBD1 (5 bases). Germline V CDR1 and CDR2: MNHEY, SMNVEV (reference sequence). The CDR3 covers 17 residues. The germline V and J ends were trimmed by 3 bases and 3 bases, with 15 bases remaining between them. The CDR3 DNA reads TGTGCCAGCAGTTTTTATCCCCAGGGCAGTGGGGCCAACGTCCTGACTTTC. It specifies CASSFYPQGSGANVLTF.

V usage is TRBV2 and J usage is TRBJ2-1, with 7 bases identical to TRBD1. Losses at the gene ends were 9 bases for V and 5 bases for J; bases not matched to a gene: 13. From germline, CDR1 is SNHLY and CDR2 FYNNEI. The CDR3 extends over 15 amino acids. The CDR3 is CASSKGALLDNEQFF. The CDR3 DNA reads TGTGCCAGTTCGAAGGGGGCTCTCTTGGACAATGAGCAGTTCTTC.

The chain recombines TRBV11-2 with TRBJ2-3; possibly TRBD2 for D (6 bases). This CDR3 has 15 residues. V was cut by 2 bases and J by 5 bases, with 14 bases left in between. The germline CDR1 and CDR2 sequences are SGHAT and FQNNGV. CDR3 amino acids: CASSLISGEVDTQYF. The DNA of the CDR3 is TGTGCCAGCAGCTTAATCTCGGGGGAGGTAGATACGCAGTATTTT.

The V and J genes are TRBV5-1 and TRBJ2-1, with D perhaps being TRBD1 or TRBD2 (5 bases each). Trimming left V 4 bases short and J 0 bases short, with 17 bases between. CDR1 and CDR2 from the germline V gene are SGHRS and YFSETQ. The CDR3 has 17 residues. CDR3 DNA: TGCGCCAGCAGCCCTGAGTATGCGAGGGGCTCCTACAATGAGCAGTTCTTC. It is translated as CASSPEYARGSYNEQFF.

The rearrangement links TRBV5-1 to TRBJ2-3, with TRBD2 identical over 7 bases. Germline loops: CDR1 SGHRS, CDR2 YFSETQ. The J segment lost 2 bases and the V segment lost 4 bases, leaving 10 bases of the junction unmatched. CDR3 size: 16 residues. CDR3 loop: CASSTAGTIATDTQYF. The CDR3 DNA is TGCGCCAGCAGCACGGCCGGGACTATCGCCACAGATACGCAGTATTTT. The full variable domain, completed using reference TRBV5-1 and TRBJ2-3, is KAGVTQTPRYLIKTRGQQVTLSCSPISGHRSVSWYQQTPGQGLQFLFEYFSETQRNKGNFPGRFSGRQFSNSRSEMNVSTLELGDSALYLCASSTAGTIATDTQYFGPGTRLTVL.

The V and J genes are TRBV7-9 and TRBJ1-6; D unclear. CDR3 size: 13 residues. Germline V gene data show CDR1 as SEHNR and CDR2 as FQNEAQ (reference sequence). V shed 5 bases and J shed 11 bases, with 13 bases lying between them. CDR3 sequence (DNA): TGTGCCAGCAGCCTCGGCGGGTTTGCACCCCTCCACTTT. Its protein product is CASSLGGFAPLHF. Using reference TRBV7-9 and TRBJ1-6 for the parts outside the CDR3, the full variable domain is DTGVSQNPRHKITKRGQNVTFRCDPISEHNRLYWYRQTLGQGPEFLTYFQNEAQLEKSRLLSDRFSAERPKGSFSTLEIQRTEQGDSAMYLCASSLGGFAPLHFGNGTRLTVT.

The chain employs TRBV7-9 and TRBJ1-1; unclear D gene. CDR3 length: 14 residues. Trimming removed 1 base from V and 0 bases from J, with 6 bases in between. Germline CDR1 and CDR2: SEHNR and FQNEAQ (reference sequence). Here the CDR3 reads CASSLDTMNTEAFF. The CDR3 DNA follows: TGTGCCAGCAGCTTAGACACCATGAACACTGAAGCTTTCTTT.

The chain carries TRBV18 and TRBJ2-1; TRBD2 agrees at 7 bases. CDR1 KGHSH and CDR2 LQKENI come from the germline V gene. The CDR3 runs 16 residues. After removal of 4 bases from V and 4 bases from J, the junction contained 10 bases not matched to a gene. Written as DNA, the CDR3 is TGTGCCAGCTCACGAGCCCGGGACTACGGTTACAATGAGCAGTTCTTC. It specifies CASSRARDYGYNEQFF.

This chain connects TRBV18 to TRBJ1-2; D not certain. Germline-derived CDR1 and CDR2 are KGHSH and LQKENI. The CDR3 is 14 residues long. Trimming removed 4 bases from V and 3 bases from J, with 12 bases in between. As DNA, the CDR3 is TGTGCCAGCTCACTAGAAGGGTTTGACTATGGCTACACCTTC. Its translation is CASSLEGFDYGYTF.

This clone appeared a single time. The V call is TRBV7-9, the J call TRBJ2-1, with D possibly being TRBD2 (6 bases). Germline loops: CDR1 SEHNR, CDR2 FQNEAQ (reference sequence). This CDR3 region has 19 residues. V lost 6 bases to trimming and J lost 5 bases, with 29 bases between them. For the CDR3, the DNA is TGTGCCAGCAGATCCCCCGTGGGACTCCATCATCCACGAAACAATGAGCAGTTCTTC. Amino acid sequence: CASRSPVGLHHPRNNEQFF.

V and J are TRBV6-6 and TRBJ2-3, with TRBD2 matching over 9 bases. Germline V gene sequence: CDR1 MNHNY, CDR2 SVGAGI (reference sequence). This CDR3 region has 16 residues. V shed 2 bases and J 4 bases; nucleotides not matched to a gene: 7. The DNA of the CDR3 is TGTGCCAGCAGTTACCAGCGGGGGGCCGGTGCAGATACGCAGTATTTT. Translated: CASSYQRGAGADTQYF.

The rearrangement links TRBV15 to TRBJ1-5; no reliable D call. The V gene lost 0 bases and the J gene lost 4 bases, with 16 bases spanning the gap. This CDR3 has 17 residues. Looked up from germline, CDR1 is LNHNV and CDR2 is YYDKDF (reference sequence). The DNA of the CDR3 is TGTGCCACCAGCAGAGATAAATTGGCAGAATATAATCAGCCCCAGCATTTT. This sequence encodes CATSRDKLAEYNQPQHF. Based on the CDR3 plus reference TRBV15 and TRBJ1-5, the full variable domain is DAMVIQNPRYQVTQFGKPVTLSCSQTLNHNVMYWYQQKSSQAPKLLFHYYDKDFNNEADTPDNFQSRRPNTSFCFLDIRSPGLGDTAMYLCATSRDKLAEYNQPQHFGDGTRLSIL.

The chain combines TRBV19 with TRBJ2-1; 7 bases are shared with TRBD1. With V trimmed by 6 bases and J by 1 base, 3 bases remained unmatched. The CDR3 consists of 14 residues. The V gene's germline CDR1 is LNHDA and CDR2 SQIVND (reference sequence). DNA for the CDR3: TGTGCCAGTAGCCGGGACAGATCCTACAATGAGCAGTTCTTC. Translating it yields CASSRDRSYNEQFF.

The chain employs TRBV5-8 and TRBJ1-4; D gene ambiguous. The V end lost 4 bases, the J end lost 7 bases, and 20 bases lay between the germline ends. CDR3 length: 16 residues. From germline, CDR1 is SGHTS and CDR2 YDEGEE. CDR3 region: CASSPRVRISSEKLFF. CDR3 DNA: TGTGCCAGCAGCCCACGCGTGAGGATCAGCAGTGAAAAACTGTTTTTT. The full variable domain, with the rest looked up from reference TRBV5-8 and TRBJ1-4, is EAGVTQSPTHLIKTRGQQATLRCSPISGHTSVYWYQQALGLGLQFLLWYDEGEERNRGNFPPRFSGRQFPNYSSELNVNALELEDSALYLCASSPRVRISSEKLFFGSGTQLSVL.

This chain connects TRBV7-6 to TRBJ1-5; D possibly corresponds to TRBD1 (5 bases). CDR1 is SGHVS and CDR2 is FNYEAQ in the germline V gene. V was shortened by 5 bases and J by 4 bases, with 15 bases between the two germline ends. CDR3 length: 15 amino acids. CDR3 bases: TGTGCCAGCAGCCCCAAAAGGGGTGGGAATCAGCCCCAGCATTTT. Protein sequence: CASSPKRGGNQPQHF.

The chain employs TRBV6-5 and TRBJ2-2; D is undetermined. The CDR3 covers 13 residues. Germline CDR1 and CDR2: MNHEY and SVGAGI. V was cut by 2 bases and J by 4 bases, with 5 bases left in between. The CDR3 DNA sequence: TGTGCCAGCAGTTACACGGTCACCGGGGAGCTGTTTTTT. Its protein is CASSYTVTGELFF.

This clone was counted a single time. V gene TRBV10-3 combines with J gene TRBJ2-3, with 10 bases that match TRBD2. There are 16 residues in the CDR3. CDR1 and CDR2 from the germline V gene are ENHRY and SYGVKD. The trim removed 9 bases at V and 1 base at J, leaving 10 bases unmatched. The chain's CDR3 is CAMRLGLAGGTDTQYF. The CDR3 DNA sequence: TGTGCCATGCGGTTGGGTCTAGCGGGGGGCACAGATACGCAGTATTTT.

The chain is built from TRBV7-2 and TRBJ1-1; TRBD1 matches 10 bases. The CDR3 runs to 16 residues. Trimming at V came to 5 bases and at J to 5 bases, leaving 11 bases not matched to a gene. The germline gives CDR1 SGHTA, CDR2 FQGNSA. This CDR3 is CASSTRTGGVGTEAFF. CDR3 nucleotides: TGTGCCAGCAGCACCCGGACAGGGGGGGTGGGGACTGAAGCTTTCTTT. The whole variable domain, remainder taken from reference TRBV7-2 and TRBJ1-1, is GAGVSQSPSNKVTEKGKDVELRCDPISGHTALYWYRQSLGQGLEFLIYFQGNSAPDKSGLPSDRFSAERTGGSVSTLTIQRTQQEDSAVYLCASSTRTGGVGTEAFFGQGTRLTVV.